These 25 T cell receptor beta chains came from one sample sequenced in a study of human T cells and chemical hapten exposure. TCRdb re-derived calls from the RACE reads in MiXCR, one entry per CDR3 protein. The sample includes roughly 130,000 distinct CDR3 sequences, roughly 9% of them seen just once. Specified time point: healthy volunteer bleed at 2 weeks. Unfractionated whole blood was the source from which total RNA was extracted. Sequenced material: whole blood. The receptors come from a male donor in good health. Some clones in this sample may be carry-over from other donors' samples.

The chain employs TRBV28 and TRBJ1-1, with no clear D. The CDR3 sequence is 12 residues long. The V end was cut by 3 bases, the J end by 2 bases, with 4 bases between. Germline-derived CDR1 and CDR2 are MDHEN and SYDVKM. The CDR3, as DNA: TGTGCCAGCAGTTTGGTTAACACTGAAGCTTTCTTT. Its protein product is CASSLVNTEAFF.

This clonotype turned up a few times. The chain joins TRBV5-1 to TRBJ2-2, with TRBD2 as a possible D gene (6 bases). This CDR3 is 19 amino acids long. CDR1 and CDR2 from the germline V gene are SGHRS and YFSETQ. Deletions cut 0 bases from V and 7 bases from J, with 25 bases between. CDR3 region: CASSLATTVVSFGSGELFF. The CDR3 DNA reads TGCGCCAGCAGCTTGGCAACAACCGTCGTATCCTTCGGGAGCGGGGAGCTGTTTTTT.

V gene TRBV6-5 combines with J gene TRBJ2-5, with D unclear. Germline V gene sequence: CDR1 MNHEY, CDR2 SVGAGI. The V end was cut by 6 bases, the J end by 5 bases, with 13 bases between. CDR3 size: 13 residues. The CDR3 is CASRVVGLETQYF. The CDR3 bases are TGTGCCAGCAGGGTGGTGGGGTTGGAGACCCAGTACTTC.

CDR3 coding DNA: TGTGCCAGCTCACCTAGTCGGGGGAGCGATGGCTACACCTTC. Translated, it gives CASSPSRGSDGYTF. The chain links TRBV18 to TRBJ1-2; a weak D match, TRBD1 (5 bases). CDR3 length: 14 amino acids. The V gene's germline CDR1 is KGHSH and CDR2 LQKENI. V lost 3 bases, J lost 6 bases, and 14 bases lay in between.

The J gene is TRBJ2-7, the V gene TRBV20-1; D may be TRBD2 (5 bases). There are 16 residues in the CDR3. CDR1 and CDR2 from the germline V gene are DFQATT and SNEGSKA (reference sequence). Between the trimmed V and J ends, which lost 0 bases and 0 bases, there was a span of 15 bases. The CDR3 is CSAREMLPGSSYEQYF. The CDR3 nucleotides read TGCAGTGCTAGAGAAATGCTGCCTGGGAGCTCCTACGAGCAGTACTTC.

The chain has TRBV18 and TRBJ1-6; 9 bases fit TRBD1. V was pared by 8 bases and J by 11 bases, with 4 bases of the junction left unmatched. Germline-derived CDR1 and CDR2 are KGHSH and LQKENI. This CDR3 has 12 amino acids. In DNA form, the CDR3 reads TGTGCCAGCCGTGGGGACAGGGCACCCCTCCACTTT. Protein product: CASRGDRAPLHF.

This clonotype was observed at least ten times. The V gene is TRBV6-5, the J gene TRBJ1-1; 9 nucleotides line up with TRBD1. This CDR3 spans 14 amino acids. The trim removed 5 bases at V and 1 base at J, leaving 2 bases unmatched. Germline V gene sequence: CDR1 MNHEY, CDR2 SVGAGI. In DNA form, the CDR3 reads TGTGCCAGCAGTGGGGACAGGGAGAACACTGAAGCTTTCTTT. Its translation: CASSGDRENTEAFF.

There are many counts of this clonotype. J is TRBJ2-2 and V is TRBV7-8; unclear D gene. CDR1 is SGHVS, CDR2 FQNEAQ, per germline. The CDR3 runs to 16 residues. Trimming cost V 0 bases and J 0 bases, with 8 bases left between them. CDR3 protein: CASSLARQANTGELFF. For the CDR3, the DNA is TGTGCCAGCAGCTTAGCGCGGCAGGCGAACACCGGGGAGCTGTTTTTT.

In its sample, this clonotype was seen many times. This rearrangement joins TRBV7-9 to TRBJ2-1; 10 bases fit TRBD1. The J segment lost 10 bases and the V segment lost 5 bases, leaving 8 bases of the junction unmatched. The CDR3 extends over 14 amino acids. Germline assignment: CDR1 SEHNR and CDR2 FQNEAQ (reference sequence). CDR3: CASSPGQGIGEQFF. The DNA for the CDR3 is TGTGCCAGCAGCCCGGGACAGGGGATAGGAGAGCAGTTCTTC.

In this sample, this clonotype turned up many times. The V gene is TRBV20-1, the J gene TRBJ1-1, with D tentatively TRBD1 (6 bases). Trimming left V 0 bases short and J 6 bases short, with 14 bases between. The germline CDR1 and CDR2 sequences are DFQATT and SNEGSKA (reference sequence). CDR3 length: 14 amino acids. Here the CDR3 reads CSAREGGLFSEAFF. CDR3 nucleotides: TGCAGTGCTAGAGAGGGGGGCCTCTTCTCTGAAGCTTTCTTT.

The chain combines TRBV7-9 with TRBJ2-5; 9 positions agree with TRBD2. Germline CDR1 reads SEHNR; CDR2 reads FQNEAQ (reference sequence). CDR3 length: 14 residues. V was pared by 5 bases and J by 2 bases, with 3 bases of the junction left unmatched. DNA of the CDR3: TGTGCCAGCAGCCAGACTAGCGGACAAGAGACCCAGTACTTC. It encodes CASSQTSGQETQYF.

The V call is TRBV11-2, the J call TRBJ2-1; 8 bases match TRBD1. Germline CDR1 reads SGHAT; CDR2 reads FQNNGV. V shed 4 bases, J shed 3 bases, and the junction held 5 bases outside the gene matches. This CDR3 spans 15 amino acids. CDR3 region: CASSSTGANYNEQFF. In DNA form, the CDR3 reads TGTGCCAGCAGCTCGACAGGGGCGAACTACAATGAGCAGTTCTTC.

There are a few counts of this clonotype. The rearrangement links TRBV19 to TRBJ2-7; D is tentatively TRBD1 or TRBD2 (5 bases each). The CDR3 has 16 residues. Trimming stripped 5 bases from V and 5 bases from J, with 22 bases between. Germline CDR1 reads LNHDA; CDR2 reads SQIVND (reference sequence). This CDR3 reads CASSPPGAKRGHEQYF. CDR3 bases: TGTGCCAGTAGTCCCCCCGGGGCGAAAAGGGGCCACGAGCAGTACTTC.

The chain employs TRBV2 and TRBJ2-1; 9 nucleotides match TRBD2. The CDR3 covers 17 residues. Germline assignment: CDR1 SNHLY and CDR2 FYNNEI. V trimming: 0 bases; J trimming: 2 bases; junction bases outside the gene matches: 5. The CDR3 here is CASSEARREGPYNEQFF. In DNA form, the CDR3 reads TGTGCCAGCAGTGAAGCGCGGCGGGAGGGCCCCTACAATGAGCAGTTCTTC.

The chain employs TRBV6-2 or TRBV6-3 and TRBJ2-5, with D hard to call. Deletions cut 5 bases from V and 5 bases from J, with 9 bases between. The V gene's germline CDR1 is MNHEY and CDR2 SVGEGT. This CDR3 is built from 12 residues. For the CDR3, the DNA is TGTGCCAGCAGTGTCAGCTGGGAGACCCAGTACTTC. Translation gives CASSVSWETQYF.

The chain has TRBV11-2 and TRBJ1-4, with 7 positions matching TRBD1. There are 14 residues in the CDR3. V was clipped by 3 bases and J by 4 bases; unmatched bases: 2. Looked up from germline, CDR1 is SGHAT and CDR2 is FQNNGV. The CDR3 DNA reads TGTGCCAGCAGCTTCGGGACAGTTAATGAAAAACTGTTTTTT. Its translation: CASSFGTVNEKLFF.

The chain is built from TRBV6-5 and TRBJ2-7, with 11 nucleotides matching TRBD1. The V gene end was trimmed by 2 bases and the J gene end by 1 base; junction bases not matched to a gene: 4. The CDR3 is made up of 16 amino acids. The germline V gene encodes CDR1 MNHEY and CDR2 SVGAGI. The CDR3 spells CASSYGQGAGSYEQYF. The CDR3, as DNA: TGTGCCAGCAGTTACGGACAGGGGGCGGGGTCCTACGAGCAGTACTTC.

There are a few counts of this clonotype. The genes are TRBV6-5 and TRBJ1-5; 8 bases map to TRBD1. Trimming took 6 bases from V and 4 from J; bases not matched to a gene: 5. The CDR3 has 14 amino acids. In germline, CDR1 is MNHEY, CDR2 SVGAGI. The CDR3 region has the DNA TGTGCCAGCAGGCGGACAGGGCGAAATCAGCCCCAGCATTTT. Its translation is CASRRTGRNQPQHF.

This clonotype has only a few counts. The chain recombines TRBV19 with TRBJ2-5; TRBD1 agrees at 12 bases. The CDR3 totals 15 residues. Germline loops: CDR1 LNHDA, CDR2 SQIVND (reference sequence). V was clipped by 1 base and J by 10 bases; unmatched bases: 7. The CDR3 DNA reads as TGTGCCAGTAGTATAGTCGGGACAGGGGGCGTCGACCAGTACTTC. It yields the protein CASSIVGTGGVDQYF. Full variable domain (remainder filled in from reference TRBV19 and TRBJ2-5): DGGITQSPKYLFRKEGQNVTLSCEQNLNHDAMYWYRQDPGQGLRLIYYSQIVNDFQKGDIAEGYSVSREKKESFPLTVTSAQKNPTAFYLCASSIVGTGGVDQYFGPGTRLLVL.

The V gene is TRBV12-3 or TRBV12-4, the J gene TRBJ1-2, with TRBD1 matching over 10 bases. With V trimmed by 3 bases and J by 7 bases, 8 bases remained unmatched. The CDR3 has 15 amino acids. The CDR3 reads CASSFLDRGHGGYTF. The CDR3 region has the DNA TGTGCCAGCAGTTTTCTAGACAGGGGGCATGGTGGCTACACCTTC.

The chain uses TRBV2 and TRBJ2-3; D gene uncertain. V was cut by 8 bases and J by 4 bases, with 10 bases left in between. This CDR3 contains 12 residues. Germline CDR1 is SNHLY and CDR2 is FYNNEI. The CDR3, as DNA: TGTGCCAGCGGATCAGTCTCAGATACGCAGTATTTT. Encoded protein: CASGSVSDTQYF. The full variable domain, in which reference TRBV2 and TRBJ2-3 provide the parts outside the CDR3, is EPEVTQTPSHQVTQMGQEVILRCVPISNHLYFYWYRQILGQKVEFLVSFYNNEISEKSEIFDDQFSVERPDGSNFTLKIRSTKLEDSAMYFCASGSVSDTQYFGPGTRLTVL.

This clonotype was counted a few times. This sequence joins TRBV20-1 and TRBJ1-5; D perhaps matches TRBD1 (6 bases). The V end lost 3 bases, the J end lost 6 bases, and 18 bases lay between the germline ends. The CDR3 is made up of 15 amino acids. Per germline, CDR1 DFQATT and CDR2 SNEGSKA (reference sequence). CDR3 sequence: CSASFGTGWSQPQHF. In DNA form, the CDR3 reads TGCAGTGCTAGTTTTGGAACAGGGTGGAGTCAGCCCCAGCATTTT.

This clonotype was picked up a small number of times. The chain carries TRBV14 and TRBJ2-1; 8 bases are shared with TRBD2. The CDR3 loop spans 15 amino acids. Germline-derived CDR1 and CDR2 are SGHDN and FVKESK. V gave up 1 base and J gave up 4 bases; unmatched junction bases: 3. For the CDR3, the DNA is TGTGCCAGCAGCCAAGTCACTAGCGGATACAATGAGCAGTTCTTC. Amino acids: CASSQVTSGYNEQFF.

This clonotype was seen ten or more times. This chain uses TRBV21-1 with TRBJ2-4. TRBV21-1 is labeled a pseudogene. The CDR3 spans 13 residues. CDR3 residues: CASSKGEDGEGYF. The DNA of the CDR3 is TGTGCCAGCAGCAAAGGCGAGGACGGCGAAGGGTACTTC.

The rearrangement joins TRBV10-2 to TRBJ2-1; D remains unclear. Germline V CDR1 and CDR2: WSHSY, SAAADI. The CDR3 spans 10 residues. Trimming cost V 3 bases and J 9 bases, with 3 bases left between them. The CDR3 loop is CASSDSEQFF. CDR3 DNA sequence: TGCGCCAGCAGTGATAGTGAGCAGTTCTTC.